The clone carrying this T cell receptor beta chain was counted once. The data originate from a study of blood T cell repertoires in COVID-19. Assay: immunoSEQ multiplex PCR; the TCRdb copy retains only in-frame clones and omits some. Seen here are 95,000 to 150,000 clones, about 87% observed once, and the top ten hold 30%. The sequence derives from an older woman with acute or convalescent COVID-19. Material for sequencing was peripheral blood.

DNA for the CDR3: TGTGCCAGCTCACCATATCCGAATTCACCCCTCCACTTT. As protein: CASSPYPNSPLHF. V and J are TRBV18 and TRBJ1-6; D call uncertain. Germline values: CDR1 KGHSH, CDR2 LQKENI. Trimming took 2 bases from V and 7 from J, leaving 6 bases between them. The CDR3 has 13 amino acids.